These T cell receptor beta chains were read from a single sample in a study of identifying expanded T cells in peripheral blood. Profiled with immunoSEQ multiplex PCR; TCRdb holds only in-frame clones, not every one. Here the sample spans 60,000 to 70,000 clones, 87% being singletons. Sequenced: blood. These receptors came from a person aged 18 to 75 in good health. The CDR3 runs from the conserved cysteine through the conserved F or W. D genes are given only for firm matches. Size is stated for part of the rows, as once, few or many counts, or as a class when the clone is expanded.

TRBV4-3	TRBJ2-6	.	.	TGCGCCAGCAGCCAAGATCCTTACAGCGGCTACAACTCTGGGGCCAACGTCCTGACTTTC	CASSQDPYSGYNSGANVLTF
TRBV11-1	TRBJ1-2	TRBD1	.	TGTGCCAGCAGCTTACGACAGGGGACCCTCTATGGCTACACCTTC	CASSLRQGTLYGYTF
TRBV6-1	TRBJ1-3	.	few	TGTGCCAGCAGTGAAGCGGAGGGCATCTCTGGAAACACCATATATTTT	CASSEAEGISGNTIYF
TRBV28	TRBJ2-7	.	.	TGTGCCAGCAGTTCCCTGTCCTCTGAGGGTTTTTACGAGCAGTACTTC	CASSSLSSEGFYEQYF
TRBV10-1	TRBJ2-4	TRBD1	.	TGCGCCAGCAGTGAGTTACAGGGGCGTCTTTTGTCCAAAAACATTCAGTACTTC	CASSELQGRLLSKNIQYF
TRBV2	TRBJ1-2	TRBD1	few	TGTGCCAGCAGTGAATTGCAGGGGGTGAACTATGGCTACACCTTC	CASSELQGVNYGYTF
TRBV7-3	TRBJ1-2	.	.	TGTGCCAGCAGCTTATCCCGGAGCGGCTATGGCTACACCTTC	CASSLSRSGYGYTF
TRBV7-3	TRBJ1-4	.	.	TGTGCCAGCAGCTTAAGCCGTCAGGATGAAAAACTGTTTTTT	CASSLSRQDEKLFF
TRBV6-4	TRBJ2-3	.	.	TGTGCCAGCAGTGAGGTTTTAGGGGGGGCCCTCGATACGCAGTATTTT	CASSEVLGGALDTQYF
TRBV6-5	TRBJ2-1	TRBD2	once	TGTGCCAGCAGTAGGCTTAGCGGGAGGCCCCCGTTCTTC	CASSRLSGRPPFF
TRBV6-5	TRBJ1-2	.	few	TGTGCCAGCAGGATCGCCGGGGGCATGGACTACACCTTC	CASRIAGGMDYTF
TRBV19	TRBJ1-2	.	.	TGTGCCATCGGCGAGGGTCTCGGCTACACCTTC	CAIGEGLGYTF
TRBV7-9	TRBJ1-1	.	.	TGTGCCAGCAACTTTGAGTTTGCTGAAGCTTTCTTT	CASNFEFAEAFF
TRBV5-1	TRBJ2-7	TRBD1	.	TGCGCCAGCAGTGGGGGACAGGGGATGGGAGAGCAGTACTTC	CASSGGQGMGEQYF
TRBV19	TRBJ2-2	.	.	TGTGCCAGTAGCTACTTTGACGGCCTGATAAGGGAGCTGTTTTTT	CASSYFDGLIRELFF
TRBV7-2	TRBJ1-1	.	.	TGTGCCAGCAGCCGCTACAACAGGGTTGAAGCTTTCTTT	CASSRYNRVEAFF
TRBV9	TRBJ2-7	TRBD2	.	TGTGCCAGCAGCCCCCGGGGGACTAGCGGGTCCTACGAGCAGTACTTC	CASSPRGTSGSYEQYF
TRBV9	TRBJ2-7	.	.	TGTGCCAGCAGCGTCGGACAGTTCCCCTACGAGCAGTACTTC	CASSVGQFPYEQYF
TRBV20-1	TRBJ1-2	.	.	TGCAGTGCTAACGAAGGGTTCGCCTTC	CSANEGFAF
TRBV5-4	TRBJ2-7	.	.	TGTGCCAGCAGCTTGGCATTACGCGAGCAGTACTTC	CASSLALREQYF
TRBV6-5	TRBJ1-2	.	.	TGTGCCAGCAGCAAACAGGTTAACTATGGCTACACCTTC	CASSKQVNYGYTF
TRBV2	TRBJ2-3	.	once	TGTGCCAGCCAACAGGGGGGGATCACAGATACGCAGTATTTT	CASQQGGITDTQYF
TRBV28	TRBJ2-7	.	.	TGTGCCAGCAGCCCGGGGCGCCTCGAGCAGTACTTC	CASSPGRLEQYF
TRBV28	TRBJ2-2	.	.	TGTGCCAGCAGTTTATCGTCGGGACCGGTGAACACCGGGGAGCTGTTTTTT	CASSLSSGPVNTGELFF
TRBV28	TRBJ1-5	.	.	TGTGCCAGCAGTTTGGAACAGGCACCACGGGGGCAGCCCCAGCATTTT	CASSLEQAPRGQPQHF
TRBV5-1	TRBJ1-2	.	.	TGCGCCAGCGGGTTGGGGCAGGGAAACTATGGCTACACCTTC	CASGLGQGNYGYTF
TRBV27	TRBJ1-1	.	.	TGTGCCAGCAGTTTATCCCCAGACAGAATTGAAGCTTTCTTT	CASSLSPDRIEAFF
TRBV15	TRBJ2-7	TRBD2	.	TGTGCCACCAGCAGAGACCTAGCGGGAGGCGAGCAGTACTTC	CATSRDLAGGEQYF
TRBV27	TRBJ1-5	TRBD1	.	TGTGCCAGCGCCATGCCCGGGACAGGGGGATATCAGCCCCAGCATTTT	CASAMPGTGGYQPQHF
TRBV18	TRBJ2-5	TRBD2	.	TGTGCCAGCTCACCAGGCGGGGGGGTCGGAGAGACCCAGTACTTC	CASSPGGGVGETQYF
TRBV19	TRBJ1-1	.	.	TGTGCCAGTAGTAAAAAACAGGCGGGGGACACTGAAGCTTTCTTT	CASSKKQAGDTEAFF